The 21 T cell receptor beta chains given below trace back to one sample, sequenced in a study of long-term antiretroviral therapy in people with HIV. The assay used was immunoSEQ (version v3.0), run at survey level. Profiling relied on immunoSEQ multiplex PCR, and the TCRdb table lists in-frame clones only, not all of them. The data hold 20,000 to 30,000 clones, with roughly 86% observed a single time. Sequencing was performed on unsorted PBMCs, taken 1.8 years before starting antiretroviral therapy. The receptors shown here come from a man in his fifties or sixties with HIV.

This clone showed up just once. The rearrangement joins TRBV9 to TRBJ2-6, with D tentatively TRBD2 (5 bases). The CDR3 sequence is 16 residues long. V was clipped by 7 bases and J by 5 bases, with 19 bases between them. Germline V gene lookup returns CDR1 SGDLS and CDR2 YYNGEE. CDR3 coding DNA: TGTGCCAGCCAAGGACTCAAACAAAGTCGGGCCAACGTCCTGACTTTC. Amino acids: CASQGLKQSRANVLTF. The entire variable domain, with the rest obtained from reference TRBV9 and TRBJ2-6, is as follows: DSGVTQTPKHLITATGQRVTLRCSPRSGDLSVYWYQQSLDQGLQFLIQYYNGEERAKGNILERFSAQQFPDLHSELNLSSLELGDSALYFCASQGLKQSRANVLTFGAGSRLTVL.

The V and J genes are TRBV6-6 and TRBJ1-1; D remains ambiguous. This CDR3 contains 13 residues. The germline CDR1 and CDR2 sequences are MNHNY and SVGAGI (reference sequence). Trimming cost V 0 bases and J 6 bases, with 8 bases left between them. The CDR3 DNA is TGTGCCAGCAGTTACTCGGAAACAGCTGAAGCTTTCTTT. Protein product: CASSYSETAEAFF.

V usage is TRBV7-2 and J usage is TRBJ2-1, with 8 bases that match TRBD2. The CDR3 extends over 15 amino acids. In germline, CDR1 is SGHTA, CDR2 FQGNSA. The trim removed 2 bases at V and 3 bases at J, leaving 3 bases unmatched. The CDR3 sequence: CASSLTSGLYNEQFF. CDR3 in DNA: TGTGCCAGCAGCTTAACTAGCGGACTCTACAATGAGCAGTTCTTC.

This rearrangement joins TRBV4-1 to TRBJ2-7, with 10 bases fitting TRBD2. The CDR3 covers 16 residues. The V and J ends lost 4 bases and 3 bases, in that order; junction bases with no gene match: 9. Germline V CDR1 and CDR2: MGHRA, YSYEKL. The CDR3 DNA follows: TGCGCCAGCAGCCTGAGGCCCACTAGCGGGGACTACGAGCAGTACTTC. Amino acids: CASSLRPTSGDYEQYF.

The rearrangement links TRBV11-2 to TRBJ2-7, with D tentatively TRBD2 (5 bases). Germline V gene sequence: CDR1 SGHAT, CDR2 FQNNGV. The CDR3 contains 15 residues. Trimming left V 5 bases short and J 2 bases short, with 16 bases between. The CDR3 reads CASSMDASGAYEQYF. For the CDR3, the DNA is TGTGCCAGCAGCATGGACGCCTCCGGGGCCTACGAGCAGTACTTC.

The chain joins TRBV10-3 to TRBJ2-1; 8 nucleotides agree with TRBD2. Looked up from germline, CDR1 is ENHRY and CDR2 is SYGVKD. This CDR3 contains 17 residues. Unmatched junction bases numbered 14, after V lost 3 bases and J lost 7 bases. CDR3 sequence reads: CAISESSAGVRGNEQFF. CDR3 in DNA: TGTGCCATCAGTGAAAGTTCAGCGGGAGTAAGAGGGAATGAGCAGTTCTTC.

The count of this clone is one. This chain joins TRBV5-6 and TRBJ2-1; TRBD2 might be the D (6 bases). Trimming left V 2 bases short and J 3 bases short, with 9 bases between. CDR1 SGHDT and CDR2 YYEEEE come from the germline V gene. The CDR3 is made up of 14 amino acids. CDR3 protein: CASSFGGIYNEQFF. DNA for the CDR3: TGTGCCAGCAGCTTTGGAGGGATCTACAATGAGCAGTTCTTC.

The chain recombines TRBV10-2 with TRBJ1-2, with no clear D. The CDR3 loop spans 13 amino acids. The germline V gene encodes CDR1 WSHSY and CDR2 SAAADI. V was clipped by 6 bases and J by 2 bases, with 10 bases between them. The CDR3 sequence: CASSPAPNYGYTF. In DNA form, the CDR3 reads TGCGCCAGCAGCCCGGCACCCAACTATGGCTACACCTTC.

This chain joins TRBV27 and TRBJ2-7; TRBD2 matches 7 bases. V was pared by 2 bases and J by 4 bases, with 11 bases of the junction left unmatched. In germline, CDR1 is MNHEY, CDR2 SMNVEV (reference sequence). The CDR3 is 16 residues long. In nucleotides, the CDR3 is TGTGCCAGCAGTTTAGTAGGGAGGGCTAGAAGGTACGAGCAGTACTTC. Translating it yields CASSLVGRARRYEQYF.

This chain links TRBV7-9 with TRBJ1-4; 8 positions agree with TRBD1. With 0 bases clipped from V and 3 bases from J, the junction kept 3 bases outside the gene matches. Looked up from germline, CDR1 is SEHNR and CDR2 is FQNEAQ (reference sequence). CDR3 size: 16 residues. The CDR3 nucleotides are TGTGCCAGCAGCTTAGCTCAGGGGGCAGCTAATGAAAAACTGTTTTTT. Amino acid sequence: CASSLAQGAANEKLFF. The full variable domain, with the rest looked up from reference TRBV7-9 and TRBJ1-4, is DTGVSQNPRHKITKRGQNVTFRCDPISEHNRLYWYRQTLGQGPEFLTYFQNEAQLEKSRLLSDRFSAERPKGSFSTLEIQRTEQGDSAMYLCASSLAQGAANEKLFFGSGTQLSVL.

The count of this clone is one. The chain uses TRBV11-2 and TRBJ2-7; D is unclear. The CDR3 runs 16 residues. V shed 1 base and J shed 0 bases, with 13 bases lying between them. Germline CDR1 SGHAT, CDR2 FQNNGV. The CDR3 nucleotides read TGTGCCAGCAGCTTAGCCCCAGGCGCCATCTCCTACGAGCAGTACTTC. It specifies CASSLAPGAISYEQYF.

This clone was found once. V is TRBV5-1 and J is TRBJ2-7; TRBD2 aligns across 7 bases. CDR1 SGHRS and CDR2 YFSETQ come from the germline V gene. This CDR3 is built from 13 residues. The V and J ends lost 4 bases and 2 bases, in that order; junction bases with no gene match: 3. The CDR3 coding sequence is TGCGCCAGCAGCCGGGACTACCCCTACGAGCAGTACTTC. As protein: CASSRDYPYEQYF.

The CDR3 DNA follows: TGTGCCAGCTCGCCGACAGGGGATCGAGCGGCCGAGCAGTACTTC. Translating it yields CASSPTGDRAAEQYF. The rearrangement uses TRBV18 and TRBJ2-7, with 8 bases identical to TRBD1. V dropped 6 bases and J dropped 6; count of bases not matched to a gene: 13. Germline assignment: CDR1 KGHSH and CDR2 LQKENI. The CDR3 totals 15 residues.

This clone was recorded only once. The chain links TRBV7-9 to TRBJ2-1; 8 bases map to TRBD2. Germline lookup yields CDR1 SEHNR and CDR2 FQNEAQ (reference sequence). With 5 bases clipped from V and 2 bases from J, the junction kept 2 bases outside the gene matches. The CDR3 totals 14 residues. CDR3 nucleotides: TGTGCCAGCAGCCCTAGCGGGCCCTACAATGAGCAGTTCTTC. Translating it yields CASSPSGPYNEQFF.

For this clone: The sample carries other DNA sequences with the same CDR3. The chain has TRBV14 and TRBJ1-2; 7 bases map to TRBD1. The V gene's germline CDR1 is SGHDN and CDR2 FVKESK. Trimming removed 1 base from V and 5 bases from J; junction bases left unmatched: 1. This CDR3 is 13 amino acids long. The CDR3 is CASSQGTGYGYTF. DNA for the CDR3: TGTGCCAGCAGCCAAGGGACAGGTTATGGCTACACCTTC.

J is TRBJ1-2 and V is TRBV6-5; D not resolved. V shed 0 bases and J shed 7 bases, with 18 bases lying between them. The CDR3 is 16 residues long. The germline CDR1 and CDR2 sequences are MNHEY and SVGAGI. DNA of the CDR3: TGTGCCAGCAGTTACTCGATTAATCCCCTCATATCTGGCTACACCTTC. Its protein is CASSYSINPLISGYTF.

This rearrangement joins TRBV11-1 to TRBJ2-7; D may be TRBD1 (7 bases). V lost 5 bases, J lost 3 bases, and 14 bases lay in between. The germline V gene encodes CDR1 SGHAT and CDR2 FQDESV (reference sequence). There are 14 residues in the CDR3. CDR3 in amino acids: CASSVDREDYEQYF. CDR3 bases: TGTGCCAGCAGCGTCGACAGGGAGGACTACGAGCAGTACTTC.

The CDR3 spells CASSLVAGSLYEQYF. Here the CDR3 DNA reads TGCGCCAGCAGCTTGGTGGCGGGGTCTCTTTACGAGCAGTACTTC. The V gene is TRBV5-1, the J gene TRBJ2-7, with TRBD2 as a possible D gene (6 bases). Trimming pared 0 bases from V and 4 bases from J, leaving 14 bases between. CDR3 size: 15 residues. Germline CDR1 is SGHRS and CDR2 is YFSETQ. The full variable domain, completed using reference TRBV5-1 and TRBJ2-7, is KAGVTQTPRYLIKTRGQQVTLSCSPISGHRSVSWYQQTPGQGLQFLFEYFSETQRNKGNFPGRFSGRQFSNSRSEMNVSTLELGDSALYLCASSLVAGSLYEQYFGPGTRLTVT.

The J gene is TRBJ1-1, the V gene TRBV7-2; D may be TRBD1 (5 bases). Trimming took 1 base from V and 4 from J, leaving 10 bases between them. The V gene's germline CDR1 is SGHTA and CDR2 FQGNSA. The CDR3 length is 14 residues. CDR3 sequence: CASSLVQGATEAFF. The CDR3 region has the DNA TGTGCCAGCAGCTTAGTTCAGGGAGCCACTGAAGCTTTCTTT.

V usage is TRBV7-9 and J usage is TRBJ2-3; either TRBD1 or TRBD2 may supply D (7 bases each). CDR1 SEHNR and CDR2 FQNEAQ come from the germline V gene (reference sequence). V shed 3 bases and J shed 5 bases, with 15 bases lying between them. CDR3 length: 15 residues. The CDR3 here is CASSFHSGGGDTQYF. CDR3 nucleotides: TGTGCCAGCAGCTTCCATTCAGGGGGGGGAGATACGCAGTATTTT.

The J gene is TRBJ2-1, the V gene TRBV7-3; 10 bases fit TRBD2. The CDR3 covers 16 residues. J was trimmed by 3 bases and V by 2 bases; bases with no gene match: 4. The germline gives CDR1 SGHTA, CDR2 FQGTGA. The CDR3 reads CASSLSLAGVYNEQFF. In nucleotides, the CDR3 is TGTGCCAGCAGCTTATCGCTAGCGGGAGTCTACAATGAGCAGTTCTTC.